Sequencing of this T cell receptor (beta chain) was carried out in a study of blood T cell repertoires in COVID-19. Original processing methods: Estimated nucleated cell counts came from reference gene primer amplification. Sequencing used immunoSEQ multiplex PCR; TCRdb keeps in-frame clones, though not all of them. The V and J calls and the clone size are those of that table, but D and trimming were determined from the DNA. Of around 250,000 clones listed, approximately 84% are singletons. The ends were cut back, 4 bases at V and 1 base at J, with 11 bases in the middle. CDR1 and CDR2 from the germline V gene are SGHNT and YYREEE (reference sequence). The CDR3 runs to 14 residues.

The source of this sequence is a human donor in a cohort sampled during active COVID-19. The rearrangement joins TRBV5-4 to TRBJ2-5; TRBD1 might be the D (7 bases). The sample taken for sequencing was peripheral blood. The CDR3, as DNA: TGTGCCAGCAGCCCAGGGGGGACCCAAGAGACCCAGTACTTC. It translates to CASSPGGTQETQYF.